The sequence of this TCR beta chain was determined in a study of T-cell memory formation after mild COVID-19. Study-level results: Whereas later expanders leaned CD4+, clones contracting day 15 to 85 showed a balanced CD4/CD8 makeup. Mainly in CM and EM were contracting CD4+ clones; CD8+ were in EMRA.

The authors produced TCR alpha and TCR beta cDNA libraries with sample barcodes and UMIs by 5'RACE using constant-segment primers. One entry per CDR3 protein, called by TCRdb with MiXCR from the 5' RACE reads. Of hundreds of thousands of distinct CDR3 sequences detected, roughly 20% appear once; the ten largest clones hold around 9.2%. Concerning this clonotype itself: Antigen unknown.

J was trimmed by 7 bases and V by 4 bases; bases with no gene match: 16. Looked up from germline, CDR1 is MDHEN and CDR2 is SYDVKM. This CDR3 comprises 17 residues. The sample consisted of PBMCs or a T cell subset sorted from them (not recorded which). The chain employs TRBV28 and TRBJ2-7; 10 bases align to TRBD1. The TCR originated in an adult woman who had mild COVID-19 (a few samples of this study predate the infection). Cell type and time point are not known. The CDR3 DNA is TGTGCCAGCAGTTACCAGGGGGGGGGACAGGGGAGGAGGGAGCAGTACTTC. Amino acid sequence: CASSYQGGGQGRREQYF.